The 9 T cell receptor beta chains in this list originate from one sample, sequenced in a study of immune characterization of retroperitoneal liposarcoma. One entry per CDR3 protein, called by TCRdb with MiXCR from the PCR reads. The top ten hold about 9% of the sample, which has 10,000 or so distinct CDR3 sequences, 28% seen once. The source material was tumor tissue. All receptors derive from a female donor with retroperitoneal liposarcoma.

This clonotype showed up just a few times. This chain links TRBV7-8 with TRBJ1-1, with a possible D match to TRBD1 (5 bases). The CDR3 runs 15 residues. Germline lookup yields CDR1 SGHVS and CDR2 FQNEAQ. Trimming took 0 bases from V and 1 from J, leaving 9 bases between them. The DNA for the CDR3 is TGTGCCAGCAGCTTAGCGCGGGGGGGGAACACTGAAGCTTTCTTT. It codes for CASSLARGGNTEAFF.

The chain couples TRBV6-6 to TRBJ2-1, with no clear D. V was pared by 5 bases and J by 10 bases, with 21 bases between. CDR3 length equals 15 residues. Germline loops: CDR1 MNHNY, CDR2 SVGAGI (reference sequence). CDR3 nucleotides: TGTGCCAGCAGTCCTCGTGTACGGATCTCCTACGAGCAGTTCTTC. Its protein product is CASSPRVRISYEQFF.

This clonotype showed up many times. The rearrangement links TRBV12-3 or TRBV12-4 to TRBJ1-4, with 8 bases aligning to TRBD1. CDR3 length equals 15 residues. Losses at the gene ends were 3 bases for V and 3 bases for J; bases not matched to a gene: 3. The CDR3 bases are TGTGCCAGCAGTTTGGGACAGGCACCTAATGAAAAACTGTTTTTT. This encodes CASSLGQAPNEKLFF.

This clonotype appeared many times. This rearrangement joins TRBV12-3 or TRBV12-4 to TRBJ2-2; 7 nucleotides match TRBD1. CDR3 length: 15 amino acids. Germline trimming cut 5 bases from V and 7 bases from J; bases unmatched to any gene: 10. As DNA, the CDR3 is TGTGCCAGCAGTGAGTTACAGGGACAGTTCGGGGAGCTGTTTTTT. Translated: CASSELQGQFGELFF.

The chain has TRBV6-6 and TRBJ2-1; 13 nucleotides agree with TRBD2. Looked up from germline, CDR1 is MNHNY and CDR2 is SVGAGI (reference sequence). Germline trimming cut 2 bases from V and 13 bases from J; bases unmatched to any gene: 11. The CDR3 length is 16 residues. The CDR3 reads CASSYRTSGRQETQFF. CDR3 sequence (DNA): TGTGCCAGCAGTTACCGGACTAGCGGGAGACAAGAGACCCAGTTCTTC.

The chain links TRBV11-3 to TRBJ2-3, with 15 bases fitting TRBD2. Germline values: CDR1 SGHNT, CDR2 YENEEA. J was trimmed by 1 base and V by 1 base; bases with no gene match: 3. The CDR3 loop spans 18 amino acids. The CDR3 here is CASSLAGTSGGRTDTQYF. The CDR3 DNA reads TGTGCCAGCAGCTTAGCCGGGACTAGCGGGGGGCGCACAGATACGCAGTATTTT. Full variable domain (missing parts from reference TRBV11-3 and TRBJ2-3): EAGVVQSPRYKIIEKKQPVAFWCNPISGHNTLYWYLQNLGQGPELLIRYENEEAVDDSQLPKDRFSAERLKGVDSTLKIQPAELGDSAVYLCASSLAGTSGGRTDTQYFGPGTRLTVL.

In this sample, this clonotype turned up many times. V usage is TRBV7-3 and J usage is TRBJ2-1; D unclear. Judging by the DNA end, TRBJ2-7 fits better; the J call may be wrong. This CDR3 is 13 amino acids long. CDR1 and CDR2 (germline): SGHTA, FQGTGA. CDR3 sequence (DNA): TGTGCCAGCAGCAACTCCCCGGGCAACGAGCAGTACTTC. It specifies CASSNSPGNEQYF.

This clonotype was detected a few times. V is TRBV7-8 and J is TRBJ1-1, with D uncertain. The CDR3 runs to 13 residues. V was cut by 6 bases and J by 4 bases, with 12 bases left in between. CDR1 and CDR2 (germline): SGHVS, FQNEAQ. For the CDR3, the DNA is TGTGCCAGCAGTAAAGTGTTTGGCACTGAAGCTTTCTTT. This sequence encodes CASSKVFGTEAFF.

The V gene is TRBV28, the J gene TRBJ2-4; D perhaps matches TRBD1 (7 bases). This CDR3 contains 12 residues. V lost 6 bases to trimming and J lost 9 bases, with 12 bases between them. CDR1 is MDHEN and CDR2 is SYDVKM in the germline V gene. The CDR3 reads CASRPGGSIQYF. The CDR3 region has the DNA TGTGCCAGCAGACCAGGGGGGAGCATTCAGTACTTC.